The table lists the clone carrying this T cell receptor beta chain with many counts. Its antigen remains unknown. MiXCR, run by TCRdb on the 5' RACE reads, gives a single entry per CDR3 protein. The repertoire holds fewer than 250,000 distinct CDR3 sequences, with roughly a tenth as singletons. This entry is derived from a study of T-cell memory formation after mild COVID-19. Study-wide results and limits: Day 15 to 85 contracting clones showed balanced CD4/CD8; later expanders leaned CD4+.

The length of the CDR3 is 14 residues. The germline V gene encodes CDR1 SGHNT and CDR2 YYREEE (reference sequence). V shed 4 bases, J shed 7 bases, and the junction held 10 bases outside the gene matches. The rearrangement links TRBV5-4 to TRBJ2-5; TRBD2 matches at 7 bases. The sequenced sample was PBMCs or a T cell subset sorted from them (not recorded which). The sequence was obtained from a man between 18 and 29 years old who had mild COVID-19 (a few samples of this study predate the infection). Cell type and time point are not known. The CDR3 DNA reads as TGTGCCAGCAGCCCCTCCAGCGGGGAGGGGACCCAGTACTTC. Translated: CASSPSSGEGTQYF.